The clone carrying this TCR beta chain turned up a few times. Its antigen is unidentified. These data belong to a study of early stage breast cancer tumors. Study at large: Invasive lobular carcinomas made up about 35% of the 12 ER+/PR+/HER2- tumors. The study, taken as a whole, reports: Bulk DNA sequencing of unsorted cells missed chain pairing and markers. Commonly generated sequences made up most enriched TCRB sequences shared between patients. In about 90% of the 16 patients, blood comparison separated tumor from normal breast.

The table came from immunoSEQ multiplex PCR; TCRdb's copy has only in-frame clones and leaves some out. The data show over 5,500 clones, around 66% seen once. Trimming left V 0 bases short and J 0 bases short, with 10 bases between. Germline CDR1 SNHLY, CDR2 FYNNEI. This CDR3 contains 16 residues. V is TRBV2 and J is TRBJ2-3, with D unresolved. Specimen: normal breast tissue next to the tumor. This clonotype was obtained from a person aged 45 to 60 with breast cancer. CDR3 in DNA: TGTGCCAGCAGTGAAGCGTTTCTCCTGAGCACAGATACGCAGTATTTT. It encodes CASSEAFLLSTDTQYF.